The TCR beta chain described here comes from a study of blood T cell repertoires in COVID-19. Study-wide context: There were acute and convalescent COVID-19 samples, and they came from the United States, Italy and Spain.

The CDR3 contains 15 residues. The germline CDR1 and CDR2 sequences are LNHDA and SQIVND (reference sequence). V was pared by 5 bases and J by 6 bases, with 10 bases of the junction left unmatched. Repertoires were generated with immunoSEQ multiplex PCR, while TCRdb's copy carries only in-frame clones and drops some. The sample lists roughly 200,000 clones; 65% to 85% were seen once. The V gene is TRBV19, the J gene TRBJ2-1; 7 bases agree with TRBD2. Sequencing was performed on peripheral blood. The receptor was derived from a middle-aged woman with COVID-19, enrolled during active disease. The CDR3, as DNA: TGTGCCAGTAGTCATCCGGGACTAACCGTCAATGAGCAGTTCTTC. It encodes CASSHPGLTVNEQFF.